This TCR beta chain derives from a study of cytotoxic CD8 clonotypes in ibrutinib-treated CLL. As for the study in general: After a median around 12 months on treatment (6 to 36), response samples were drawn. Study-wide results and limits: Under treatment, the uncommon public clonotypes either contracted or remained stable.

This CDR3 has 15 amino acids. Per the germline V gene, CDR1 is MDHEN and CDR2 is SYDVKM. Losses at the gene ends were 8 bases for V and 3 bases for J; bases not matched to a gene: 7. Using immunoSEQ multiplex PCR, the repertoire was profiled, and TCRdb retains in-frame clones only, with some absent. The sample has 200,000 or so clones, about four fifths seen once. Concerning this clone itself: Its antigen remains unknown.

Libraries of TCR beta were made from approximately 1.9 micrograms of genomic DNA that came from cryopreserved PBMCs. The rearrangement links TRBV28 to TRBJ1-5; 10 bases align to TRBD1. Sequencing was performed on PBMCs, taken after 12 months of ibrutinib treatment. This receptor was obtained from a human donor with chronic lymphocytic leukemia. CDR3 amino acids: CASLDRGLFNQPQHF. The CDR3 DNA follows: TGTGCCAGCCTAGACAGGGGGCTTTTCAATCAGCCCCAGCATTTT. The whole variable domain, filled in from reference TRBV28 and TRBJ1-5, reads DVKVTQSSRYLVKRTGEKVFLECVQDMDHENMFWYRQDPGLGLRLIYFSYDVKMKEKGDIPEGYSVSREKKERFSLILESASTNQTSMYLCASLDRGLFNQPQHFGDGTRLSIL.